Below are 11 T cell receptor beta chains sequenced from a single sample in a study of cytomegalovirus exposure and HLA in healthy donors (dated by TCRdb to 2015 to 2018). The library was obtained by the immunoSEQ multiplex PCR assay. For the multiplex PCR, a mixture combining 60 forward primers for TCR Vbeta segments and 13 reverse primers for TCR Jbeta segments was used. The table was pulled from immuneACCESS by TCRdb, which kept in-frame rearrangements only. Such tables lose some clones; where checked, under half of the loss comes from unresolved V genes, and the rest has no known cause. The sample profile shows 37,000 or so clones; around 69% of them were found once. The ten largest clones add up to approximately 6.3% of the sample. Sequencing was carried out using PBMCs. The source of these receptors is a man under 40 in good health and CMV-seronegative.

The CDR3 DNA reads TGTGCCAGCAGCTTAACTACAGGGTTGTACAATGAGCAGTTCTTC. Translated: CASSLTTGLYNEQFF. The genes are TRBV7-9 and TRBJ2-1; a possible D gene is TRBD1 (6 bases). The V end lost 2 bases, the J end lost 4 bases, and 12 bases lay between the germline ends. Germline V CDR1 and CDR2: SEHNR, FQNEAQ (reference sequence). The CDR3 is made up of 15 amino acids.

This clone was counted a few times. The chain uses TRBV9 and TRBJ1-4; 7 nucleotides match TRBD1. Germline V gives CDR1 SGDLS, CDR2 YYNGEE. After removal of 4 bases from V and 4 bases from J, the junction contained 10 bases not matched to a gene. The CDR3 loop spans 16 amino acids. Here the CDR3 DNA reads TGTGCCAGCAGCCCGCTAGGGGACAGAGGTAATGAAAAACTGTTTTTT. Translated, it gives CASSPLGDRGNEKLFF.

Worth noting for this clone: The germline gene is not matched at one end of the junction; a read error may be the cause. The rearrangement links TRBV27 to TRBJ2-7; no clear D. This CDR3 has 13 residues. The germline V gene encodes CDR1 MNHEY and CDR2 SMNVEV (reference sequence). The CDR3 coding sequence is TGTGCCGGCAGTTTCGCGCCGAGATACGAGCAGTACTTC. It codes for CAGSFAPRYEQYF.

The sample holds a few counts of this clone. V gene TRBV6-5 combines with J gene TRBJ1-6; D may be TRBD1 (6 bases). V was shortened by 9 bases and J by 10 bases, with 19 bases between the two germline ends. This CDR3 is 14 amino acids long. Looked up from germline, CDR1 is MNHEY and CDR2 is SVGAGI. The CDR3 nucleotides are TGTGCCAGTCGGTCCACACAGGGCGGCTCACCCCTCCACTTT. It translates to CASRSTQGGSPLHF.

As for this clone: The junction departs from the called germline gene at one end, perhaps through a read error. V is TRBV7-9 and J is TRBJ1-2; D call uncertain. In germline, CDR1 is SEHNR, CDR2 FQNEAQ (reference sequence). The CDR3 length is 16 residues. The CDR3 DNA is TGTGCCAGCAGCGTACCATCGGCTGAGCCGAACTATGGCTACCCCTTC. Translated, it gives CASSVPSAEPNYGYPF.

In this sample, this clone turned up a few times. The chain links TRBV7-9 to TRBJ1-2, with D possibly matching TRBD1 (5 bases). V was pared by 5 bases and J by 3 bases, with 13 bases between. CDR1 and CDR2 from the germline V gene are SEHNR and FQNEAQ (reference sequence). The CDR3 runs to 14 residues. The CDR3 nucleotides read TGTGCCAGCAGCCGCGCTCCAGGGTACTATGGCTACACCTTC. Amino acids: CASSRAPGYYGYTF.

The chain's CDR3 is CASSGERLASYEQYF. The CDR3 nucleotides read TGTGCCAGCAGTGGCGAACGACTAGCGTCCTACGAGCAGTACTTC. V is TRBV6-1 and J is TRBJ2-7, with 8 positions matching TRBD2. In germline, CDR1 is MNHNS, CDR2 SASEGT. After removal of 4 bases from V and 1 base from J, the junction contained 6 bases not matched to a gene. The CDR3 totals 15 residues.

The V gene is TRBV6-5, the J gene TRBJ2-3; 8 positions agree with TRBD2. The CDR3 length is 14 residues. Unmatched junction bases numbered 7, after V lost 10 bases and J lost 1 base. Per the germline V gene, CDR1 is MNHEY and CDR2 is SVGAGI. CDR3 sequence: CATRGRGGTDTQYF. Written as DNA, the CDR3 is TGTGCCACCCGAGGGCGGGGGGGCACAGATACGCAGTATTTT.

V is TRBV28 and J is TRBJ1-1; 7 bases map to TRBD1. V shed 1 base and J 0 bases; nucleotides not matched to a gene: 2. The length of the CDR3 is 15 residues. The germline CDR1 and CDR2 sequences are MDHEN and SYDVKM. CDR3 coding DNA: TGTGCCAGCAGTTTATTAGGGGGCGTGAACACTGAAGCTTTCTTT. It is translated as CASSLLGGVNTEAFF.

The V and J genes are TRBV15 and TRBJ1-2; D is perhaps TRBD1 (5 bases). The CDR3 covers 14 residues. Looked up from germline, CDR1 is LNHNV and CDR2 is YYDKDF (reference sequence). Trimming removed 0 bases from V and 8 bases from J, with 13 bases in between. The chain's CDR3 is CATSRDAGPVGYTF. For the CDR3, the DNA is TGTGCCACCAGCAGAGATGCGGGGCCAGTCGGCTACACCTTC.

The chain employs TRBV29-1 and TRBJ2-7, with a weak D call TRBD1 (6 bases). V was trimmed by 5 bases and J by 4 bases, leaving 9 bases between them. CDR3 length equals 11 residues. Germline-derived CDR1 and CDR2 are SQVTM and ANQGSEA. The CDR3 DNA sequence: TGCAGCGTTACAGGGACGTACGAGCAGTACTTC. Protein sequence: CSVTGTYEQYF.